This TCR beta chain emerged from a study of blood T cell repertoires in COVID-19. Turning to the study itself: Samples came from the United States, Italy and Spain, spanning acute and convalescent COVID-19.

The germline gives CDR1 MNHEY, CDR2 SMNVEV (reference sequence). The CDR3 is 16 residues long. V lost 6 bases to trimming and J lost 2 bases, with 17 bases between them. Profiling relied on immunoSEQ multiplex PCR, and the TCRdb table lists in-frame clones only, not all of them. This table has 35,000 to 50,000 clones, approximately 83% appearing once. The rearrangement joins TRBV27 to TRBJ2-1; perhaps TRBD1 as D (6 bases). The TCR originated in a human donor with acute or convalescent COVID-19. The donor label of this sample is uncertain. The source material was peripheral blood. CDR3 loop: CASRGLGGHAYNEQFF. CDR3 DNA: TGTGCCAGCAGGGGCTTAGGGGGACACGCCTACAATGAGCAGTTCTTC.